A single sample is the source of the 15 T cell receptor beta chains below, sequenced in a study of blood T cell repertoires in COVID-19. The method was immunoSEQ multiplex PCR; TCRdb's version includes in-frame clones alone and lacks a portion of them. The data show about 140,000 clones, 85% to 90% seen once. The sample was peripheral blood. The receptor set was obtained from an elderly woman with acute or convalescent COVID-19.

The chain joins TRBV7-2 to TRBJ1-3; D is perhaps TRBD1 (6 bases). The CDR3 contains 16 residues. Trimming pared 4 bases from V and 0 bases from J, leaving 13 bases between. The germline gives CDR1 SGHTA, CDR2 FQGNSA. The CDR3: CASSSYRAGSGNTIYF. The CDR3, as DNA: TGTGCCAGCAGCTCCTACAGGGCCGGCTCTGGAAACACCATATATTTT. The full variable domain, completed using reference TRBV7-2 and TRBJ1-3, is GAGVSQSPSNKVTEKGKDVELRCDPISGHTALYWYRQSLGQGLEFLIYFQGNSAPDKSGLPSDRFSAERTGGSVSTLTIQRTQQEDSAVYLCASSSYRAGSGNTIYFGEGSWLTVV.

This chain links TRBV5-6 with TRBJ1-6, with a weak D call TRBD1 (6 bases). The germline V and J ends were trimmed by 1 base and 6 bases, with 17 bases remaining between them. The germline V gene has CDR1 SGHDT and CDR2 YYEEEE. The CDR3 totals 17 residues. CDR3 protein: CASSLLEGEGINSPLHF. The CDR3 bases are TGTGCCAGCAGCTTGTTAGAGGGGGAGGGGATTAATTCACCCCTCCACTTT.

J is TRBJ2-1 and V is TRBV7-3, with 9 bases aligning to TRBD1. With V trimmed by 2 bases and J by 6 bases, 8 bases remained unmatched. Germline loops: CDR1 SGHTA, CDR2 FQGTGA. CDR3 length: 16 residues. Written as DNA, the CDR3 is TGTGCCAGCAGCTTATCTGGGGGACAGGGAATCAATGAGCAGTTCTTC. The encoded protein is CASSLSGGQGINEQFF.

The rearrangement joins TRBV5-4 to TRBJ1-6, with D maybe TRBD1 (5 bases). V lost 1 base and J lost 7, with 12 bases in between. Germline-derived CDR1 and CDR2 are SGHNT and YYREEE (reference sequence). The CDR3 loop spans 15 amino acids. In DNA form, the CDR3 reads TGTGCCAGCAGCTTGTACCAGGGTGGGAATTCACCCCTCCACTTT. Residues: CASSLYQGGNSPLHF. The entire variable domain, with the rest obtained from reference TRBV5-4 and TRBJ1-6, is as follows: ETGVTQSPTHLIKTRGQQVTLRCSSQSGHNTVSWYQQALGQGPQFIFQYYREEENGRGNFPPRFSGLQFPNYSSELNVNALELDDSALYLCASSLYQGGNSPLHFGNGTRLTVT.

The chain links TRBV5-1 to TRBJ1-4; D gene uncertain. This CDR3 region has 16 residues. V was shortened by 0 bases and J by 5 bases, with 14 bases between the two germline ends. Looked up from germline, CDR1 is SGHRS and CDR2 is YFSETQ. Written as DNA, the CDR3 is TGCGCCAGCAGCTTGGCCCCAGGCGGAGGGAATGAAAAACTGTTTTTT. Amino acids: CASSLAPGGGNEKLFF.

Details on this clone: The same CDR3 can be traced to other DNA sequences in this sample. CDR3 loop: CASSYSYRGNTEAFF. The CDR3 DNA sequence: TGTGCCAGCAGTTACTCCTACAGGGGGAACACTGAAGCTTTCTTT. V usage is TRBV6-5 and J usage is TRBJ1-1, with 7 bases identical to TRBD1. Losses at the gene ends were 0 bases for V and 1 base for J; bases not matched to a gene: 2. The CDR3 extends over 15 amino acids. Germline CDR1 and CDR2: MNHEY and SVGAGI.

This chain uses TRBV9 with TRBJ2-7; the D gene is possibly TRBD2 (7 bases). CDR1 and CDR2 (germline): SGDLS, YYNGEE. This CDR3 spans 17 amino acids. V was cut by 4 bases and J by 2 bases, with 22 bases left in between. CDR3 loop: CASSPQVGRGLPYEQYF. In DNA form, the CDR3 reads TGTGCCAGCAGCCCCCAGGTAGGGCGGGGGCTACCCTACGAGCAGTACTTC.

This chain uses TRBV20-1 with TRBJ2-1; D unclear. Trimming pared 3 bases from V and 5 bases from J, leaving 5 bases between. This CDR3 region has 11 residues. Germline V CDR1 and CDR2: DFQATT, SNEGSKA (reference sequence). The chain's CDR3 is CSARHNNEQFF. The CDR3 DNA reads TGCAGTGCTAGGCACAACAATGAGCAGTTCTTC.

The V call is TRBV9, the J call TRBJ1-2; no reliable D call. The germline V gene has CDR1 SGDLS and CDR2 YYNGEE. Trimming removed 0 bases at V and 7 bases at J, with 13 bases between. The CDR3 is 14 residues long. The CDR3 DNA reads TGTGCCAGCAGCGTAGACTCTCTTTCCTTTGGCTACACCTTC. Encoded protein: CASSVDSLSFGYTF.

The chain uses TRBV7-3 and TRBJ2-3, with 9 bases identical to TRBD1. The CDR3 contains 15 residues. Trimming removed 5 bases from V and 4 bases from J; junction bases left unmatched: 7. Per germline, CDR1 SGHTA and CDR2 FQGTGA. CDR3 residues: CASSVQGAGADTQYF. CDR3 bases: TGTGCCAGCAGCGTACAGGGGGCCGGGGCAGATACGCAGTATTTT.

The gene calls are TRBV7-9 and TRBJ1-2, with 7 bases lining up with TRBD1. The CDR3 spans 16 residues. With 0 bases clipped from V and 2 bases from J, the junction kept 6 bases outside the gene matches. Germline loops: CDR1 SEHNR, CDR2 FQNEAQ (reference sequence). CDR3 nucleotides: TGTGCCAGCAGCTTAGCGGGGGACAGAGTCAACTATGGCTACACCTTC. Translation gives CASSLAGDRVNYGYTF.

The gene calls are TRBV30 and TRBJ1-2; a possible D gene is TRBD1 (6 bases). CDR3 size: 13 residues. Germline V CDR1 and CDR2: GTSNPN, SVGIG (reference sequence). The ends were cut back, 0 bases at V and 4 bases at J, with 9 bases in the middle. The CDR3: CAWSVQTGYGYTF. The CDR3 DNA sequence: TGTGCCTGGAGTGTACAGACAGGCTATGGCTACACCTTC.

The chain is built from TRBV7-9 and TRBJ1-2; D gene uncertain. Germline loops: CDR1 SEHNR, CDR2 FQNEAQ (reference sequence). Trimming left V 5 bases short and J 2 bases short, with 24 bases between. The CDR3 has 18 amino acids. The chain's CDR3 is CASSPVGPREISNYGYTF. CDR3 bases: TGTGCCAGCAGCCCCGTGGGCCCTCGAGAGATAAGCAACTATGGCTACACCTTC.

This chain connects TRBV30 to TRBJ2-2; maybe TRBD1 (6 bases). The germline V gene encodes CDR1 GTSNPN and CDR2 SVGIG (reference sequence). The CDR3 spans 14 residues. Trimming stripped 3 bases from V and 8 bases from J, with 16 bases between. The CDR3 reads CAWRGTTLRGELFF. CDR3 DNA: TGTGCCTGGAGGGGGACAACCCTACGGGGGGAGCTGTTTTTT.

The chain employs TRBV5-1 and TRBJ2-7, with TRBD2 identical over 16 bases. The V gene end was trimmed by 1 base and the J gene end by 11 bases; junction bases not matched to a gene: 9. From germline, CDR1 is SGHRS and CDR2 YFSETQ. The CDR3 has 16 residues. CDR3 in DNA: TGCGCCAGCAGCTTGAACGCGGGACTAGCGGGGGGGGAGAAGTACTTC. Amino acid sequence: CASSLNAGLAGGEKYF.